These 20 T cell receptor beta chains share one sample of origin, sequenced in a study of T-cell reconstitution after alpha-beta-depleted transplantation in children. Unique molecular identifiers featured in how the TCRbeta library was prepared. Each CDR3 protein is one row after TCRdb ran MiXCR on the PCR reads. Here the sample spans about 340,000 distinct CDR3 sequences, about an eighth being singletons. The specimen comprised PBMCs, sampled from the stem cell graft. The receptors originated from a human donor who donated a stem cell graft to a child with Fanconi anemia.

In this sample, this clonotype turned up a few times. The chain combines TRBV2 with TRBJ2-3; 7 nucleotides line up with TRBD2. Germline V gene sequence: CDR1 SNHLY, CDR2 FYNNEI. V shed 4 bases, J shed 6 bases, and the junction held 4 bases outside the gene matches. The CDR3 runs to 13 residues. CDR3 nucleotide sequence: TGTGCCAGCAGTGGGAGTAGCGGGGATACGCAGTATTTT. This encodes CASSGSSGDTQYF.

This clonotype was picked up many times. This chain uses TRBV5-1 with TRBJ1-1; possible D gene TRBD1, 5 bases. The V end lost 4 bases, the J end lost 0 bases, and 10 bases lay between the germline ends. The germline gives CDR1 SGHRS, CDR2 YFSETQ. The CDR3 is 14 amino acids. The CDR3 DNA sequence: TGCGCCAGCAGCCCGGGACGTATGAACACTGAAGCTTTCTTT. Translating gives CASSPGRMNTEAFF.

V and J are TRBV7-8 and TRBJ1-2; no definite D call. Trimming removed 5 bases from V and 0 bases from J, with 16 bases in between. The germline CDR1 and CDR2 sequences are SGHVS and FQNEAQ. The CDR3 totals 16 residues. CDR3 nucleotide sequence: TGTGCCAGCAGCCCCTCCCAGCACAGTACTAACTATGGCTACACCTTC. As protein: CASSPSQHSTNYGYTF.

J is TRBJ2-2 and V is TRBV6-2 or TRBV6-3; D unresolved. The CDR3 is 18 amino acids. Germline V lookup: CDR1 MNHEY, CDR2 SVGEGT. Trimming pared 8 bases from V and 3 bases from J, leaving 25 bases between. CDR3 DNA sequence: TGTGCCAGCTTCCCTTCTACACGGTCTCCACATTACACCGGGGAGCTGTTTTTT. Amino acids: CASFPSTRSPHYTGELFF.

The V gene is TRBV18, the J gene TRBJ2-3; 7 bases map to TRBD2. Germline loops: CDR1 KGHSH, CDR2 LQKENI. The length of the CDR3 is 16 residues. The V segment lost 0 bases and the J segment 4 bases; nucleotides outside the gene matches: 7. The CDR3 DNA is TGTGCCAGCTCACCACCGGGAGCGGGGACCCCAGATACGCAGTATTTT. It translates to CASSPPGAGTPDTQYF.

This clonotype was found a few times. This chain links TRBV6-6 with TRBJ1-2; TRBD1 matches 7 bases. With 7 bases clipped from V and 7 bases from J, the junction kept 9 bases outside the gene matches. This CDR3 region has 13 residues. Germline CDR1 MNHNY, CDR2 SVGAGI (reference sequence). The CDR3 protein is CASIKTGDSGYTF. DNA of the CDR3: TGTGCCAGCATCAAAACAGGGGACAGTGGCTACACCTTC.

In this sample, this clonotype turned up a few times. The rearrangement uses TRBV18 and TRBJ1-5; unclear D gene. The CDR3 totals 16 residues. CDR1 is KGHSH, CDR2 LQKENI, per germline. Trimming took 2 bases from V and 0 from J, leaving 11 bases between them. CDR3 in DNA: TGTGCCAGCTCACCATCAAGGCATAATAGCAATCAGCCCCAGCATTTT. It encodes CASSPSRHNSNQPQHF.

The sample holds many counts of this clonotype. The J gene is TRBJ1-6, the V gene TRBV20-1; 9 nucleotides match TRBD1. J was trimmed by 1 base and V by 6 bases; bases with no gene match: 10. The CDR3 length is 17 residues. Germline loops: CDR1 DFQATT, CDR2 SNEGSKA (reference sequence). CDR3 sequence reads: CSAFGDREESYNSPLHF. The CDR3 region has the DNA TGCAGTGCGTTCGGGGACAGGGAAGAGTCCTATAATTCACCCCTCCACTTT.

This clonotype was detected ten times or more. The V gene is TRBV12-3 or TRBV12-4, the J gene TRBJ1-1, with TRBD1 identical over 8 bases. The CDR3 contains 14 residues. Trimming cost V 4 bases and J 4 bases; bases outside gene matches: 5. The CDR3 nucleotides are TGTGCCAGCAGTTCCAGGACAGGGCTCACTGAAGCTTTCTTT. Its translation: CASSSRTGLTEAFF.

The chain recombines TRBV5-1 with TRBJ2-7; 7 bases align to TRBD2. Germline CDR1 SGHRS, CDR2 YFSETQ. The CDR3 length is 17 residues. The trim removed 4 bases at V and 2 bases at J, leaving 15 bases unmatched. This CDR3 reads CASSRDDLAGATYEQYF. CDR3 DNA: TGCGCCAGCAGCCGGGATGATTTAGCGGGTGCTACCTACGAGCAGTACTTC.

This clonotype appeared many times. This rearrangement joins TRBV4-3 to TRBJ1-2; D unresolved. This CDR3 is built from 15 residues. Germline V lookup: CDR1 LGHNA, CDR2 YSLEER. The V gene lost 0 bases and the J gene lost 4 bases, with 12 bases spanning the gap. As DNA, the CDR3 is TGCGCCAGCAGCCAAGATTCTGAGTTCCTCTATGGCTACACCTTC. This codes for CASSQDSEFLYGYTF.

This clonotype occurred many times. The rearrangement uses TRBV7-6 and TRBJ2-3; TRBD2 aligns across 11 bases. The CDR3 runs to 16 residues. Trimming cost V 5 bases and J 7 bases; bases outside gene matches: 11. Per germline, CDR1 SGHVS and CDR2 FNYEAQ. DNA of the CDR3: TGTGCCAGCAGCCGCGAGAATAGCGGGGGGGCGAATACGCAGTATTTT. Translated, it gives CASSRENSGGANTQYF.

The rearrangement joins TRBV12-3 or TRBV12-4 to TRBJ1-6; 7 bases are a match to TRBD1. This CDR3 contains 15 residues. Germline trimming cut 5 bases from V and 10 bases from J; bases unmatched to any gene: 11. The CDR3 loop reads CASSPRQGLGSPLHF. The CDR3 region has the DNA TGTGCCAGCAGTCCGCGACAGGGTTTAGGATCACCCCTCCACTTT.

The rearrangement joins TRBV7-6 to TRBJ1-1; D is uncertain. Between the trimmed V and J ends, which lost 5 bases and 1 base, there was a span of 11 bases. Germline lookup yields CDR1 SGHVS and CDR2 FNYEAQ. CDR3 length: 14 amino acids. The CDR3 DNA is TGTGCCAGCAGCCTAAGTCTGAAGAACACTGAAGCTTTCTTT. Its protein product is CASSLSLKNTEAFF.

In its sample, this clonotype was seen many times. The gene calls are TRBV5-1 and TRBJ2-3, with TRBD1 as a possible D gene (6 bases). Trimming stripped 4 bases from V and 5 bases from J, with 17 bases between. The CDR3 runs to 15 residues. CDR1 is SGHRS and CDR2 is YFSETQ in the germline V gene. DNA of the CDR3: TGCGCCAGCAGCCCTAGGGGGACCCAGCAAGATACGCAGTATTTT. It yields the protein CASSPRGTQQDTQYF.

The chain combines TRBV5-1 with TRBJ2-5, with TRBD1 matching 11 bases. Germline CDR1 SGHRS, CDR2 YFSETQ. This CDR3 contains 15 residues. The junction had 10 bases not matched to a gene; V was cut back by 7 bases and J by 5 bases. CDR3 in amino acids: CASSSQGQGVETQYF. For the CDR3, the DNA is TGCGCCAGCTCTAGCCAGGGACAGGGGGTGGAGACCCAGTACTTC.

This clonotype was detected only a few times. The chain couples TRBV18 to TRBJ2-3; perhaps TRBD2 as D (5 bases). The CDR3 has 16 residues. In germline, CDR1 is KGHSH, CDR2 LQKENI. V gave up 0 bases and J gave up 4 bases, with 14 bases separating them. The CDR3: CASSPPAREGADTQYF. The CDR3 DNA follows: TGTGCCAGCTCACCACCGGCCCGGGAAGGCGCAGATACGCAGTATTTT.

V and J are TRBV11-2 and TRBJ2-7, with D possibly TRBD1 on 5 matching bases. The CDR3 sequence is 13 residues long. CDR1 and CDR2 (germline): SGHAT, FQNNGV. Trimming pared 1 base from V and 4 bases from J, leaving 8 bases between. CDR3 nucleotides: TGTGCCAGCAGCTTAGCATCAGGGTACGAGCAGTACGTC. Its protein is CASSLASGYEQYV.

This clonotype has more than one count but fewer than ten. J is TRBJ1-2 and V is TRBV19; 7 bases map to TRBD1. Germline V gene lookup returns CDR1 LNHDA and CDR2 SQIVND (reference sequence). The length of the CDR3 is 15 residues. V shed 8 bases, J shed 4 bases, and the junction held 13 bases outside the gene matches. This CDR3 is CASGVGTETFYGYTF. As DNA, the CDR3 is TGTGCCAGTGGAGTTGGGACAGAGACATTCTATGGCTACACCTTC. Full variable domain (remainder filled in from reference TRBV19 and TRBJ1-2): DGGITQSPKYLFRKEGQNVTLSCEQNLNHDAMYWYRQDPGQGLRLIYYSQIVNDFQKGDIAEGYSVSREKKESFPLTVTSAQKNPTAFYLCASGVGTETFYGYTFGSGTRLTVV.

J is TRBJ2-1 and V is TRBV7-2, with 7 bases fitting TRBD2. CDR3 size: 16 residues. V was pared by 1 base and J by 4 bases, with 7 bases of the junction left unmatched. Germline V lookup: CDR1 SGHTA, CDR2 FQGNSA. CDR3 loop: CASSLGLAARYNEQFF. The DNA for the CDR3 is TGTGCCAGCAGCTTAGGCCTAGCGGCCAGATACAATGAGCAGTTCTTC.